One TCR beta chain is described in this entry. Its antigen is unknown. RNA extraction gave at least 5.5 micrograms of total RNA per sample. This specimen comes from a study of blood T cells in healthy people across ages. Study-level findings and limits: Naive CD4+ cells and diversity were both higher in long-lived donors than in aged donors. Age brought a roughly linear fall in TCR beta diversity measured per million T cells.

The germline V gene encodes CDR1 DFQATT and CDR2 SNEGSKA (reference sequence). V trimming: 5 bases; J trimming: 8 bases; junction bases outside the gene matches: 11. The CDR3 length is 14 residues. Through a sample-barcoded 5' primer and a J-beta primer mix, a second PCR was run for about 7 to 12 cycles. All samples yielded 2.5 million or more CDR3-containing paired-end reads. TCRdb reanalysed the 5' RACE reads using MiXCR and keeps one entry per CDR3 protein. Of 910,000 or so distinct CDR3 sequences detected, just over 50% appear once; the ten largest clones hold around 21%. This TCR was recovered from a woman aged 55-70 years in good health. This chain links TRBV20-1 with TRBJ2-4; 8 nucleotides align to TRBD2. Sequenced sample: blood. The CDR3 protein is CSARVAGPEDIQYF. As DNA, the CDR3 is TGCAGTGCTCGAGTAGCGGGACCTGAGGACATTCAGTACTTC.